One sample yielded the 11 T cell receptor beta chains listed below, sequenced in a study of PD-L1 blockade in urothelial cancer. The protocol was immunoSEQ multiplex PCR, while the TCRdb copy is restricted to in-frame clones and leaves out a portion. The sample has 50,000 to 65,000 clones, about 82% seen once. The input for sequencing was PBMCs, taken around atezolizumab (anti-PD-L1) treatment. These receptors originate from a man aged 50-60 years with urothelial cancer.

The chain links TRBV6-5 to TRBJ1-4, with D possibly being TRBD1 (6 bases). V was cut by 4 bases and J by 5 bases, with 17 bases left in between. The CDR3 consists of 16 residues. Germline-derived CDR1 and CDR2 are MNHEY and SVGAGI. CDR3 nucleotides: TGTGCCAGCAGTTCTACGCTACAGGGCGGGAATGAAAAACTGTTTTTT. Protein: CASSSTLQGGNEKLFF.

Written as DNA, the CDR3 is TGTGCCAGCAGCTCAGGGACTAGCGGGAAAGGTGGGCAGTTCTTC. Translated: CASSSGTSGKGGQFF. The chain links TRBV5-4 to TRBJ2-1; 13 bases line up with TRBD2. The length of the CDR3 is 15 residues. Germline CDR1 is SGHNT and CDR2 is YYREEE (reference sequence). The V gene end was trimmed by 3 bases and the J gene end by 12 bases; junction bases not matched to a gene: 9.

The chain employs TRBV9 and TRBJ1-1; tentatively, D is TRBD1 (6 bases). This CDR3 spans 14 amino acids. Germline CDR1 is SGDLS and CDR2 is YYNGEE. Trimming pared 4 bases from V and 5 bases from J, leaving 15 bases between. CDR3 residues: CASSLYRDYTEAFF. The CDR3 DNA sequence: TGTGCCAGCAGCCTCTACAGGGATTATACTGAAGCTTTCTTT.

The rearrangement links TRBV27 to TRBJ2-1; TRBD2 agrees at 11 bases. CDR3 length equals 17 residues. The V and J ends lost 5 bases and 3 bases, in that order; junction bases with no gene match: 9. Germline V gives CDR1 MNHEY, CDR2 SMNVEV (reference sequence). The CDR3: CASSPSAGTSGYNEQFF. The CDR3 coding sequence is TGTGCCAGCAGTCCCTCCGCCGGGACTAGCGGCTACAATGAGCAGTTCTTC.

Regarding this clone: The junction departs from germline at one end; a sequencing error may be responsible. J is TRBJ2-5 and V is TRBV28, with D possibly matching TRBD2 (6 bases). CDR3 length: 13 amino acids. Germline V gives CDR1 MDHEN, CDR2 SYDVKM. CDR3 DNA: TGTGCCAGCAGTTCCCTCTGGGCGGAGGGCCAGGACTTC. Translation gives CASSSLWAEGQDF. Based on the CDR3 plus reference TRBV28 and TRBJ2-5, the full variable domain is DVKVTQSSRYLVKRTGEKVFLECVQDMDHENMFWYRQDPGLGLRLIYFSYDVKMKEKGDIPEGYSVSREKKERFSLILESASTNQTSMYLCASSSLWAEGQDFGPGTRLLVL.

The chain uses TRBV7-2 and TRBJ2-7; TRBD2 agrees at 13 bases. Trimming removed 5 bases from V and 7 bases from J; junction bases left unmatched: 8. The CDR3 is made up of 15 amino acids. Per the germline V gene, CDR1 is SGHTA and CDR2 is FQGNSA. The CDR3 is CASSPRTSGSYEQYF. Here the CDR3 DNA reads TGTGCCAGCAGCCCCAGGACTAGCGGGAGTTATGAGCAGTACTTC.

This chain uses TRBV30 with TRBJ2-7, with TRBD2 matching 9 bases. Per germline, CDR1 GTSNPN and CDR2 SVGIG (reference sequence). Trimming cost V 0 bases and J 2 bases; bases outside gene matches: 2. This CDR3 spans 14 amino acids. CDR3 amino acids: CAWSVASGAYEQYF. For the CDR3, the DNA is TGTGCCTGGAGTGTGGCTAGCGGGGCCTACGAGCAGTACTTC.

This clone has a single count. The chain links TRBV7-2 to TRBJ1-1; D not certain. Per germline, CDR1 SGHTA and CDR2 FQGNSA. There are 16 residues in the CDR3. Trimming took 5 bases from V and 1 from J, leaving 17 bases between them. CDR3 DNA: TGTGCCAGCAGCAGGGAGCGAATTAGAGGGAACACTGAAGCTTTCTTT. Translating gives CASSRERIRGNTEAFF.

The CDR3, as DNA: TGTGCCAGCAGCTTAGTACATGGGGCCCCTTTCACCTTC. As protein: CASSLVHGAPFTF. This chain links TRBV7-9 with TRBJ1-2, with TRBD1 as a possible D gene (5 bases). The germline CDR1 and CDR2 sequences are SEHNR and FQNEAQ (reference sequence). The CDR3 runs 13 residues. The V end was cut by 1 base, the J end by 13 bases, with 16 bases between.

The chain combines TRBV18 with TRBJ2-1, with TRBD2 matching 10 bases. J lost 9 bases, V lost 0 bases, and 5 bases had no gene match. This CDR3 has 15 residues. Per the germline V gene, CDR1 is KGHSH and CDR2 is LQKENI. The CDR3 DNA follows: TGTGCCAGCTCACCACCGGAATTAGCGGGAGGTGAGCAGTTCTTC. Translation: CASSPPELAGGEQFF.

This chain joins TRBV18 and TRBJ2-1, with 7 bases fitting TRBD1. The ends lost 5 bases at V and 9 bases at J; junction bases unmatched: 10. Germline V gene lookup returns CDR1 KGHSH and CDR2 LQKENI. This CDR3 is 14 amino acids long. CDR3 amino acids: CASSVQGNGAEQFF. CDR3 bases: TGTGCCAGCTCAGTACAGGGGAACGGCGCTGAGCAGTTCTTC.